The clone carrying this T cell receptor (beta chain) was counted ten times or more. The antigen is unknown. The data were obtained in a study of CD8+CD57+ T cells in acquired aplastic anemia. The CDR3 runs to 15 residues. The V gene's germline CDR1 is SGHDN and CDR2 FVKESK. Trimming removed 3 bases from V and 3 bases from J, with 14 bases in between. Individuals selected for sequencing had exhibited CD8+CD57+ cell expansion on flow cytometry. Patients, without exception, had severe acquired aplastic anemia. Genomic DNA, serving as template, underwent TCR beta VDJ and CDR3 profiling. TCRdb independently ran MiXCR on the reads; one entry per CDR3 protein. Among around 120,000 distinct CDR3 sequences listed, almost 40% were seen once. Whole-study findings and limits: Patients and controls had in common fewer than 30 CD8+ CDR3 sequences.

The receptor was derived from a human donor with aplastic anemia. Sequencing was performed on sorted CD4+, CD8+, or CD8+CD57+ T cells (not recorded which) from PBMCs. The chain recombines TRBV14 with TRBJ2-5; TRBD1 might be the D (5 bases). CDR3 residues: CASSHRLRGKETQYF. DNA of the CDR3: TGTGCCAGCAGCCACCGACTTAGGGGTAAAGAGACCCAGTACTTC.